The sample holds a few counts of the clone carrying this T cell receptor (beta chain). This sample is part of a study of T-cell memory formation after mild COVID-19. The CDR3 is made up of 17 amino acids. The V gene end was trimmed by 0 bases and the J gene end by 4 bases; junction bases not matched to a gene: 3. In germline, CDR1 is LGHNA, CDR2 YNFKEQ. TCRdb re-analysed the 5' RACE reads in MiXCR, keeping a single row per CDR3 protein. The sample shows roughly 350,000 distinct CDR3 sequences, 25% to 30% of them seen only once. V gene TRBV4-2 combines with J gene TRBJ2-5, with 15 bases fitting TRBD2. This receptor was taken from an adult woman who had mild COVID-19 (a few samples of this study predate the infection). Cell type and time point are not known. Sequenced material: PBMCs or a T cell subset sorted from them (not recorded which). This chain's CDR3 is CASSQDKGLAGGETQYF. CDR3 coding DNA: TGTGCCAGCAGCCAAGATAAGGGACTAGCGGGAGGAGAGACCCAGTACTTC.